This T cell receptor (beta chain) was recorded in a study of spatial heterogeneity in lung cancer. Across the study: On average, each unique TCR and UMI combination appeared more than ten times in raw reads.

MiXCR was run by TCRdb on the 5' RACE reads, yielding one entry per CDR3 protein. Among some 21,000 distinct CDR3 sequences listed, roughly 4.2% were seen once. The CDR3 is 16 residues long. The V gene end was trimmed by 3 bases and the J gene end by 5 bases; junction bases not matched to a gene: 10. Looked up from germline, CDR1 is SNHLY and CDR2 is FYNNEI. This clonotype was recorded many times. Time point specified: sample taken at primary tumor resection. The sequencing used PBMCs, collected at surgery. The sequence derives from a male donor with early-stage non-small cell lung cancer. The V gene is TRBV2, the J gene TRBJ1-5; 7 bases are a match to TRBD1. In DNA form, the CDR3 reads TGTGCCAGCAGTGACGAGACACAGGGGTTAGATCAGCCCCAGCATTTT. Translation: CASSDETQGLDQPQHF.